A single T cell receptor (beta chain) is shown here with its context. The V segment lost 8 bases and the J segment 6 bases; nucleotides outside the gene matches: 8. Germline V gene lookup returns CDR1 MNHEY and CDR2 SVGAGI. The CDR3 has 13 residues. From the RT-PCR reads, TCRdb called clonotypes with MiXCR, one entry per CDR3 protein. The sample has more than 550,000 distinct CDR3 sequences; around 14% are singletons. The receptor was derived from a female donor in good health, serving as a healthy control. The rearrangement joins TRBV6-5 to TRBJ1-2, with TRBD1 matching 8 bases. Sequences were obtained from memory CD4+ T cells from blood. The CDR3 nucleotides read TGTGCCAGCGCCATAGAGACAGGGGATGGCTACACCTTC. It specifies CASAIETGDGYTF.